This T cell receptor (beta chain) was captured in a study of cytomegalovirus exposure and HLA in healthy donors. With respect to this clone: The antigen is unknown. The same CDR3 can be traced to other DNA sequences in this sample.

The CDR3 extends over 15 amino acids. The V segment lost 5 bases and the J segment 5 bases; nucleotides outside the gene matches: 10. Germline CDR1 reads SGHVS; CDR2 reads FQNEAQ. A multiplex PCR was run with 60 Vbeta primers and 13 Jbeta primers. The table came from immunoSEQ multiplex PCR; TCRdb's copy has only in-frame clones and leaves some out. Among some 150,000 clones, around 79% were seen once, and the ten largest hold 3.5% to 5.5%. Study results and limitations: In the analysis, some V segments, TRBV6-2 and TRBV6-3 included, were excluded as indistinguishable. Previous analysis showed most TCR beta V segments were productive about 87% or about 30% of the time.

This chain connects TRBV7-8 to TRBJ1-2, with 8 bases fitting TRBD1. Specimen: PBMCs. The TCR originated in a man in his forties or fifties in good health and CMV-seronegative. CDR3 bases: TGTGCCAGCAGCCTAGACCCGGACAGGGCATATGGCTACACCTTC. Protein sequence: CASSLDPDRAYGYTF.